The clone carrying this TCR beta chain was counted once. Its antigen is as yet unknown. The data were taken from a study of shared clonotypes between healthy human individuals. Overall study: The cohort comprised a couple of women and three men. Their ages spanned 18 to 49 years.

General study findings and limits: Sampling used blood alone; tissue repertoires probably differ. The low donor count limited represented genetic and exposure-history diversity.

Trimming took 5 bases from V and 6 from J; bases not matched to a gene: 13. Germline V gene data show CDR1 as MDHEN and CDR2 as SYDVKM. This CDR3 has 18 amino acids. Using immunoSEQ multiplex PCR, the repertoire was profiled, and TCRdb retains in-frame clones only, with some absent. The data contain approximately 470,000 clones, roughly 80% of them singletons. The sequence was collected from a woman aged 40 to 50 in good health. Some clones in this sample may be carry-over from other donors' samples. Sample: PBMCs. This chain joins TRBV28 and TRBJ2-3; TRBD2 agrees at 14 bases. Here the CDR3 DNA reads TGTGCCAGCAGTCTCGCCGGACTAGCGGGAGGACCCACGGATACGCAGTATTTT. It yields the protein CASSLAGLAGGPTDTQYF.